Listed below are T cell receptor beta chains from one sample, sequenced in a study of beta chain features in type 1 diabetes. TCRdb keeps only in-frame clones here, not all; method: immunoSEQ multiplex PCR. The data hold around 500,000 clones, with 30% observed a single time. The sequencing sample was made of naive CD4+ T cells from blood. These receptors were obtained from a man aged 18 to 29 in good health. Each CDR3 is given with its conserved first and last residue. Fields, in order: V gene, clone size, D gene, J gene, CDR3 protein, CDR3 DNA. A D gene is named only where the DNA matches it firmly. Clone size, where shown, is once, few, many, or a class for clones that have expanded.

V: TRBV7-2; size: -; D: -; J: TRBJ2-1; CDR3: CASSSQGGSDEQFF; DNA: TGTGCCAGCAGCTCACAGGGAGGCTCGGATGAGCAGTTCTTC
V: TRBV6-5; size: -; D: -; J: TRBJ2-1; CDR3: CASMGRDEQFF; DNA: TGTGCCAGCATGGGTAGGGATGAGCAGTTCTTC
V: TRBV1; size: -; D: -; J: TRBJ2-5; CDR3: CTSSQDRSEETQYF; DNA: TGCACCAGCAGCCAAGATAGGAGCGAAGAGACCCAGTACTTC
V: TRBV6-1; size: -; D: TRBD2; J: TRBJ2-1; CDR3: CASSASGLAGAPYNEQFF; DNA: TGTGCCAGCAGTGCCTCGGGACTAGCGGGGGCTCCCTACAATGAGCAGTTCTTC
V: TRBV29-1; size: -; D: TRBD1; J: TRBJ1-4; CDR3: CSGARGLGEKLFF; DNA: TGCAGCGGAGCGAGGGGGCTCGGTGAAAAACTGTTTTTT
V: TRBV11-2; size: -; D: -; J: TRBJ2-7; CDR3: CASSRARDYEQYF; DNA: TGTGCCAGCAGCCGGGCTAGGGATTACGAGCAGTACTTC
V: TRBV4-2; size: few; D: TRBD2; J: TRBJ2-1; CDR3: CASSQGLAGWDEQFF; DNA: TGTGCCAGCAGCCAAGGACTAGCGGGATGGGATGAGCAGTTCTTC
V: TRBV25-1; size: -; D: -; J: TRBJ2-6; CDR3: CASSESRSSGANVLTF; DNA: TGTGCCAGCAGTGAATCGCGGAGCTCTGGGGCCAACGTCCTGACTTTC
V: TRBV30; size: once; D: -; J: TRBJ1-1; CDR3: CALLPMTPIMNTEAFF; DNA: TGTGCCTTACTCCCTATGACACCCATCATGAACACTGAAGCTTTCTTT
V: TRBV7-2; size: -; D: TRBD2; J: TRBJ2-1; CDR3: CASSPPAGAYNEQFF; DNA: TGTGCCAGCAGCCCTCCAGCGGGAGCCTACAATGAGCAGTTCTTC
V: TRBV2; size: -; D: -; J: TRBJ1-2; CDR3: CASSEQFYGYTF; DNA: TGTGCCAGCAGTGAACAGTTCTATGGCTACACCTTC
V: TRBV7-9; size: -; D: -; J: TRBJ2-1; CDR3: CASSLRVRENEQFF; DNA: TGTGCCAGCAGCTTACGGGTCAGGGAGAATGAGCAGTTCTTC
V: TRBV4-1; size: -; D: TRBD1; J: TRBJ2-6; CDR3: CASSHPSEGATGANVLTF; DNA: TGCGCCAGCAGCCACCCCTCAGAGGGGGCAACCGGGGCCAACGTCCTGACTTTC
V: TRBV4-1; size: -; D: -; J: TRBJ2-2; CDR3: CASSRGEGPTNTGELFF; DNA: TGCGCCAGCAGTCGAGGAGAGGGGCCCACGAACACCGGGGAGCTGTTTTTT
V: TRBV30; size: few; D: TRBD2; J: TRBJ2-1; CDR3: CASLGRENHEQFF; DNA: TGTGCCTCCCTCGGGCGGGAGAACCATGAGCAGTTCTTC
V: TRBV7-9; size: -; D: -; J: TRBJ2-3; CDR3: CASSAYLGDTQYF; DNA: TGTGCCAGCAGCGCTTACCTCGGAGATACGCAGTATTTT
V: TRBV28; size: few; D: -; J: TRBJ2-7; CDR3: CASMGQPYEQYF; DNA: TGTGCCAGCATGGGACAACCCTACGAGCAGTACTTC
V: TRBV5-1; size: -; D: TRBD2; J: TRBJ2-1; CDR3: CASSREGPSSYNEQFF; DNA: TGCGCCAGCAGCAGGGAGGGCCCAAGCTCCTACAATGAGCAGTTCTTC
V: TRBV30; size: -; D: -; J: TRBJ1-2; CDR3: CAWRGGGRGYTF; DNA: TGTGCCTGGAGAGGAGGGGGTCGTGGCTACACCTTC
V: TRBV30; size: once; D: TRBD1; J: TRBJ1-5; CDR3: CAWSGTGLRNQPQHF; DNA: TGTGCCTGGAGCGGGACAGGCCTTAGGAATCAGCCCCAGCATTTT
V: TRBV30; size: -; D: -; J: TRBJ1-1; CDR3: CAWSRQLGTEAFF; DNA: TGTGCCTGGAGCAGACAATTGGGGACTGAAGCTTTCTTT
V: TRBV29-1; size: few; D: -; J: TRBJ1-3; CDR3: CSVERGGTGNTIYF; DNA: TGCAGCGTTGAAAGGGGAGGAACTGGAAACACCATATATTTT